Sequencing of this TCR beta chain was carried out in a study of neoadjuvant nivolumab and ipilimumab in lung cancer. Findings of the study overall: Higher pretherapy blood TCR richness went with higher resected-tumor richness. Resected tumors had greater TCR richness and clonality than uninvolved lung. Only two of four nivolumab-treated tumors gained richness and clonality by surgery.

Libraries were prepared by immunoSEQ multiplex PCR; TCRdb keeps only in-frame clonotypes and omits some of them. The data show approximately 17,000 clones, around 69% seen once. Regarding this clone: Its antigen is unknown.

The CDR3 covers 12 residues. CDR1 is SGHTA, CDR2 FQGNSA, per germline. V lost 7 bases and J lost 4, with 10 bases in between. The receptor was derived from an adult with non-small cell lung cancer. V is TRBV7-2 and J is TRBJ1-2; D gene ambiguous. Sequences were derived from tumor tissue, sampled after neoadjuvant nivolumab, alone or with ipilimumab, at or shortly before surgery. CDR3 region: CASKEGGYGYTF. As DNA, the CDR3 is TGTGCCAGCAAAGAGGGTGGCTATGGCTACACCTTC.